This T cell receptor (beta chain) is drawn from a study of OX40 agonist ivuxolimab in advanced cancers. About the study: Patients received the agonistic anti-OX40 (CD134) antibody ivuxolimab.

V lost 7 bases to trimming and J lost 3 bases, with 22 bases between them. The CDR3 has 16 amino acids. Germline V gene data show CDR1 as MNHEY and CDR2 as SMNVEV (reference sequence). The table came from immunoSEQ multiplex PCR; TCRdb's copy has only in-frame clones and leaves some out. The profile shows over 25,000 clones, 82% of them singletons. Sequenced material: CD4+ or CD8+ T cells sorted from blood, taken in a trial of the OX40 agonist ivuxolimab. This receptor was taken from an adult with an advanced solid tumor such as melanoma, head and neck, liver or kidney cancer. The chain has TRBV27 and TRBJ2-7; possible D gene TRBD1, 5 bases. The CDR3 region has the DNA TGTGCCAGCACTATGTCAGGGCCGGTCCCGAACTACGAGCAGTACTTC. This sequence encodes CASTMSGPVPNYEQYF.